This TCR beta chain was obtained from a study of blood T cell repertoires in COVID-19. Sequenced by immunoSEQ multiplex PCR; TCRdb stores in-frame clones only, minus some. This table has fewer than 350,000 clones, 85% appearing once. The CDR3 is made up of 17 amino acids. V was trimmed by 8 bases and J by 4 bases, leaving 27 bases between them. Germline loops: CDR1 MNHEY, CDR2 SMNVEV (reference sequence). This TCR came from a woman aged 25 to 39 who had been exposed to COVID-19. The sequenced sample consisted of PBMCs or T cells enriched from blood (not recorded which). The chain combines TRBV27 with TRBJ2-7; D possibly corresponds to TRBD2 (7 bases). CDR3 sequence reads: CASEMISRGAKGYEQYF. CDR3 in DNA: TGTGCCAGCGAAATGATATCCCGGGGGGCTAAAGGTTACGAGCAGTACTTC.